The sequence of this TCR beta chain was determined in a study of memory CD4+ T cells and cytomegalovirus serostatus. The sort gate was single viable CD3+CD4+CD8-CD45RO+ cells for memory CD4+ T cells. The data were produced by immunoSEQ multiplex PCR, yet TCRdb's version contains in-frame clones alone and is incomplete. The sample has around 25,000 clones; 75% are singletons. This clonotype originated in an adult in good health and CMV-seronegative. Source material: memory CD4+ T cells from blood.

CDR3 in amino acids: CASRGPSYEQYF. The CDR3 region has the DNA TGTGCCAGCAGGGGACCGAGCTACGAGCAGTACTTC. The rearrangement uses TRBV6-6 and TRBJ2-7; D is tentatively TRBD1 or TRBD2 (5 bases each). The CDR3 loop spans 12 amino acids. Germline CDR1 is MNHNY and CDR2 is SVGAGI (reference sequence). The V and J ends lost 6 bases and 3 bases respectively, with 9 bases between them.